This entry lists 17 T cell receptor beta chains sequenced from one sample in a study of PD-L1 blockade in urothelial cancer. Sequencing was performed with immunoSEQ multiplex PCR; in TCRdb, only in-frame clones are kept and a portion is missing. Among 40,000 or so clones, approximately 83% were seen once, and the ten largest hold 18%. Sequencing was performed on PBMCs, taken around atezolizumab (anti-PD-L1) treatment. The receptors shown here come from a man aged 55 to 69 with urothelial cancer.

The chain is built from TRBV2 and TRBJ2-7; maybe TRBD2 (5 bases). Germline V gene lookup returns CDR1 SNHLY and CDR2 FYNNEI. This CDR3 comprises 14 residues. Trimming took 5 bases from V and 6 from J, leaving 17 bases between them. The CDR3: CASSPQPREGEQYF. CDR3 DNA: TGTGCCAGCAGTCCCCAACCTAGAGAGGGCGAGCAGTACTTC.

The DNA for the CDR3 is TGCGCCAGCAGCCAAGTTCTCGGTCGGTCCGAAGGGGGCGATGGCTACACCTTC. This codes for CASSQVLGRSEGGDGYTF. This sequence joins TRBV4-1 and TRBJ1-2, with 7 positions matching TRBD1. The CDR3 is made up of 18 amino acids. Germline loops: CDR1 MGHRA, CDR2 YSYEKL. The V segment lost 1 base and the J segment 6 bases; nucleotides outside the gene matches: 17.

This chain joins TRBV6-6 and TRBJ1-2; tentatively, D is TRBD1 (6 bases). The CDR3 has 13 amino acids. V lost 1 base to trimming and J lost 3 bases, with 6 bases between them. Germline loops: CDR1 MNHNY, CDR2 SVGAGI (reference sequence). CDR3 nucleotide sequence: TGTGCCAGCAGTTACTGGACAGACTATGGCTACACCTTC. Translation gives CASSYWTDYGYTF.

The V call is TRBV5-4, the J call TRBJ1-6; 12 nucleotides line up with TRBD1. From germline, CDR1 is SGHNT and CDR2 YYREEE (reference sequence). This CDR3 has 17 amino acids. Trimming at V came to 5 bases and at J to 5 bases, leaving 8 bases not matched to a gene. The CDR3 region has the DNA TGTGCCAGCAGTTCCGGGACAGGGGGCCTCGATAATTCACCCCTCCACTTT. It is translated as CASSSGTGGLDNSPLHF.

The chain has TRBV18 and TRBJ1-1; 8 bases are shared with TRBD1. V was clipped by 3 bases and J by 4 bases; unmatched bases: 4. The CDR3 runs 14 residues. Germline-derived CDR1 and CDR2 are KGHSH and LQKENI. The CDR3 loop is CASSPTGDGTEAFF. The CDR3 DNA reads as TGTGCCAGCTCACCGACAGGGGATGGCACTGAAGCTTTCTTT.

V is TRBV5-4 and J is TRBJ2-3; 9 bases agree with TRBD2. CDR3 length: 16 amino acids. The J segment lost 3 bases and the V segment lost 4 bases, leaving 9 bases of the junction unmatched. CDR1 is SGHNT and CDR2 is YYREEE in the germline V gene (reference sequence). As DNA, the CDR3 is TGTGCCAGCAGCCTTGGTAGCGGGGGCCGGACAGATACGCAGTATTTT. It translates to CASSLGSGGRTDTQYF.

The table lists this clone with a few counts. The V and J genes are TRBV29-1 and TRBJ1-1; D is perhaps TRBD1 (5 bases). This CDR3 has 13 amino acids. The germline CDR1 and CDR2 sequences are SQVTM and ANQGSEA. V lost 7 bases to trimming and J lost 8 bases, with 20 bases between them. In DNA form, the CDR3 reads TGCAGCGACAGCACCCAGACAGTTGACGAAGCTTTCTTT. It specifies CSDSTQTVDEAFF.

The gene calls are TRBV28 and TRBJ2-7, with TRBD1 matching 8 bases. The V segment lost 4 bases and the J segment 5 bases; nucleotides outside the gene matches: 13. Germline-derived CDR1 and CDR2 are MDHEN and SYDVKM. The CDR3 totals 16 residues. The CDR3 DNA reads TGTGCCAGCAGTTCCGCGGACAGGGATCGTCGCCACGAGCAGTACTTC. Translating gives CASSSADRDRRHEQYF.

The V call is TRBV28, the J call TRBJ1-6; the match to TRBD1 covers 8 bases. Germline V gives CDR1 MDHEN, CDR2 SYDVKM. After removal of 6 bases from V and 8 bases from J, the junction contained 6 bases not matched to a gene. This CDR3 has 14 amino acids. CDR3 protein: CASSLTGEHSPLHF. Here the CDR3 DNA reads TGTGCCAGCAGCCTGACAGGGGAGCATTCACCCCTCCACTTT.

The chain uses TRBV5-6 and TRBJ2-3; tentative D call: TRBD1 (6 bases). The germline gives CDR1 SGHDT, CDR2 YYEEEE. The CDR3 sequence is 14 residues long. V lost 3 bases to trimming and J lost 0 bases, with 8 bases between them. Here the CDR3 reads CASSWGPSTDTQYF. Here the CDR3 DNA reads TGTGCCAGCAGCTGGGGGCCCAGCACAGATACGCAGTATTTT.

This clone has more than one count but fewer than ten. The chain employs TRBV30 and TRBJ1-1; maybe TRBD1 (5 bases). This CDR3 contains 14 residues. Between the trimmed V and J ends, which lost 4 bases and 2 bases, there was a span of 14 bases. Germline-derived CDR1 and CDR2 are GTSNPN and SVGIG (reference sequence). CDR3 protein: CAWNVGDLNTEAFF. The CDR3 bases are TGTGCCTGGAACGTCGGGGACTTAAACACTGAAGCTTTCTTT.

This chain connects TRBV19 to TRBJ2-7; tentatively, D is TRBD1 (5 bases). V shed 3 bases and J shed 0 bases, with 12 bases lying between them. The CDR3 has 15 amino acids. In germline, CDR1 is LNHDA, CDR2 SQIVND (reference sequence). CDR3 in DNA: TGTGCCAGTAGTATTCTAGGGGCGGACTCCTACGAGCAGTACTTC. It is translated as CASSILGADSYEQYF.

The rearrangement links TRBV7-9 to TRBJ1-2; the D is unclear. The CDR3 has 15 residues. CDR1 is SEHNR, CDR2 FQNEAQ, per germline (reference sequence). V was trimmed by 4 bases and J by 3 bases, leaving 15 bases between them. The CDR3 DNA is TGTGCCAGCAGCTCGGCGGCGGGAATATACTATGGCTACACCTTC. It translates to CASSSAAGIYYGYTF.

CDR3: CASSLDPGQGAGNTEAFF. The CDR3 DNA follows: TGTGCCAGCAGTTTAGACCCGGGACAGGGGGCGGGAAACACTGAAGCTTTCTTT. The chain is built from TRBV27 and TRBJ1-1; 12 bases map to TRBD1. The ends lost 2 bases at V and 2 bases at J; junction bases unmatched: 9. CDR3 length: 18 residues. Germline V gives CDR1 MNHEY, CDR2 SMNVEV (reference sequence).

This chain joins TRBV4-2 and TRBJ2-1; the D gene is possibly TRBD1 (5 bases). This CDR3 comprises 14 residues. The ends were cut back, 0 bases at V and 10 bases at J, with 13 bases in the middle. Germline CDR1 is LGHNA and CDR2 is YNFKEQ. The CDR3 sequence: CASSQEPGLKEQFF. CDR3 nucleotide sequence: TGTGCCAGCAGCCAAGAACCAGGGTTGAAGGAGCAGTTCTTC.

CDR3 DNA: TGTGCCAGTCCGGCGGGGGGGGAAAACATTCAGTACTTC. Translation gives CASPAGGENIQYF. The chain uses TRBV19 and TRBJ2-4, with TRBD2 identical over 9 bases. Trimming took 8 bases from V and 5 from J; bases not matched to a gene: 4. Germline CDR1 LNHDA, CDR2 SQIVND (reference sequence). CDR3 size: 13 residues.

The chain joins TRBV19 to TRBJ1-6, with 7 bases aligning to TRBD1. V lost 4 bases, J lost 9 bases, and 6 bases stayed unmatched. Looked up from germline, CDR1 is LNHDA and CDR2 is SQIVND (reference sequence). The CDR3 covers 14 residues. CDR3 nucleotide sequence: TGTGCCAGTAGTACGACAGGGCAAGGTTCACCCCTCCACTTT. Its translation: CASSTTGQGSPLHF.